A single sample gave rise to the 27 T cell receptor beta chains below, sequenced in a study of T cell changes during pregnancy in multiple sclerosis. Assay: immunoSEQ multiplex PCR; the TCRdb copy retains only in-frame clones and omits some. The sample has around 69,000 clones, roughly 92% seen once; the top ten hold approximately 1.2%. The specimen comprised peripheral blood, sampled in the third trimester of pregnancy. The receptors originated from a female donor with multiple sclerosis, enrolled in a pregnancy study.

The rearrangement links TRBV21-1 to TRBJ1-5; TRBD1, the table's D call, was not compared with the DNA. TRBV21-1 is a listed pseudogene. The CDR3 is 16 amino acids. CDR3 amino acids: CASSNPHRQGDQPQHF. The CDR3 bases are TGTGCCAGCAGCAACCCTCACAGACAGGGGGATCAGCCCCAGCATTTT.

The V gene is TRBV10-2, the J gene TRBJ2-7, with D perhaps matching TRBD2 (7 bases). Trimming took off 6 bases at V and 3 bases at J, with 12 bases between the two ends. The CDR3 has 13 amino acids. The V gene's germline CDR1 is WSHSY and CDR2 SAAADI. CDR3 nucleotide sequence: TGCGCCAGCAGGGGGAGGGGGAACTACGAGCAGTACTTC. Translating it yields CASRGRGNYEQYF.

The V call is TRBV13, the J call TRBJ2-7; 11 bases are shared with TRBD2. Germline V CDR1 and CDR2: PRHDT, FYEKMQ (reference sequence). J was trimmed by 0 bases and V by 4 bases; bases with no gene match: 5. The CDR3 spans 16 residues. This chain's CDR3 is CASSSFLAGGSYEQYF. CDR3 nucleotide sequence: TGTGCCAGCAGCTCGTTCCTAGCGGGAGGCTCCTACGAGCAGTACTTC.

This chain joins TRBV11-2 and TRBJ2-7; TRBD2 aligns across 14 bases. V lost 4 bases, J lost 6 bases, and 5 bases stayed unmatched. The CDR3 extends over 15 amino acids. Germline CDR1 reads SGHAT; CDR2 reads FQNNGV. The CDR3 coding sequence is TGTGCCAGCAGCTGGGGACTAGCGGGAGTGGGCGAGCAGTACTTC. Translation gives CASSWGLAGVGEQYF.

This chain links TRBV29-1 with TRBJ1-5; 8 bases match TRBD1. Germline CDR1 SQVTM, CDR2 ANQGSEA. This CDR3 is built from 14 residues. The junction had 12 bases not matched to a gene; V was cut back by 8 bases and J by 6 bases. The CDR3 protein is CSTSNGQGSQPQHF. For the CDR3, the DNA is TGCAGCACCAGTAATGGACAGGGAAGTCAGCCCCAGCATTTT.

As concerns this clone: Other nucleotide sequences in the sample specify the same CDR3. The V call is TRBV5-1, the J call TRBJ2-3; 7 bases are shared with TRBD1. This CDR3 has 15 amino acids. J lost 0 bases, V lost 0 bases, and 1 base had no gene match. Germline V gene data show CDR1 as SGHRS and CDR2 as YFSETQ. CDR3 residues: CASSLVQGSTDTQYF. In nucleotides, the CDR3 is TGCGCCAGCAGCTTGGTACAGGGGAGCACAGATACGCAGTATTTT.

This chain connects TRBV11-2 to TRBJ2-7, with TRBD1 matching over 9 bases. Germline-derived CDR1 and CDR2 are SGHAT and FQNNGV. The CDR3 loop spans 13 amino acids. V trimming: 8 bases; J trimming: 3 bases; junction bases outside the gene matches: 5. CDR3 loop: CASGTGFVYEQYF. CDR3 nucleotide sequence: TGTGCCAGCGGGACAGGGTTTGTCTACGAGCAGTACTTC.

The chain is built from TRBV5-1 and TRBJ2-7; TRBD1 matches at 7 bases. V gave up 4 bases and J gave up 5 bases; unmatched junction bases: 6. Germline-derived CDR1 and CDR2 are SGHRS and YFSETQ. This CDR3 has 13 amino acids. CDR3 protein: CASSPTGIHEQYF. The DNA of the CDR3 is TGCGCCAGCAGCCCGACAGGGATCCACGAGCAGTACTTC.

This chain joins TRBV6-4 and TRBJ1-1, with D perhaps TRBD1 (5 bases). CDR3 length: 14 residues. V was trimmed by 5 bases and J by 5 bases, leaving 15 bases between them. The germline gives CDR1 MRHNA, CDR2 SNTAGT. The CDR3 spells CASSPSGGRTEAFF. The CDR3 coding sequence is TGTGCCAGCAGTCCATCCGGGGGACGGACTGAAGCTTTCTTT.

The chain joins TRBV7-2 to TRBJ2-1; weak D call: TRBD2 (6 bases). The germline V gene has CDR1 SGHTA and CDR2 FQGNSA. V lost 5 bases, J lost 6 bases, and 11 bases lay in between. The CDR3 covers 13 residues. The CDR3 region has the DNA TGTGCCAGCAGCAGACTAGGATCCAATGAGCAGTTCTTC. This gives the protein CASSRLGSNEQFF.

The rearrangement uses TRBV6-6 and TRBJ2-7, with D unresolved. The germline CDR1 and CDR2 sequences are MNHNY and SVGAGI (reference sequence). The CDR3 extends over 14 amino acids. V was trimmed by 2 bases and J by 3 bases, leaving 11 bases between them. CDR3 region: CASSYGRISYEQYF. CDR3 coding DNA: TGTGCCAGCAGTTACGGCAGGATTAGCTACGAGCAGTACTTC.

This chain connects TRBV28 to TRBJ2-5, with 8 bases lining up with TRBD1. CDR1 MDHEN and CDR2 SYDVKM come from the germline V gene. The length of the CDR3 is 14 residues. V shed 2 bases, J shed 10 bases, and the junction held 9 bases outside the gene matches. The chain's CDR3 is CASSLPQGAGIQYF. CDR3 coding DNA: TGTGCCAGCAGTTTACCCCAGGGGGCCGGGATCCAGTACTTC.

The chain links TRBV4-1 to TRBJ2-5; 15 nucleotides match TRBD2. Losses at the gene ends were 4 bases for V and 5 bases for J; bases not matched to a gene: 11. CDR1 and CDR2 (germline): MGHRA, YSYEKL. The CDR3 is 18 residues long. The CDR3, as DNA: TGCGCCAGCAGCCCAGGACAGGGGGGACTAGCGGGAGGTGAGACCCAGTACTTC. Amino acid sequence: CASSPGQGGLAGGETQYF.

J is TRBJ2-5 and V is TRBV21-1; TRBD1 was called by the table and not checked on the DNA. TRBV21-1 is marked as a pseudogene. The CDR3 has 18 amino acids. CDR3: CASSKGRPPQGLLETQYF. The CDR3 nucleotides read TGTGCCAGCAGCAAAGGCCGACCCCCTCAGGGCCTGTTAGAGACCCAGTACTTC.

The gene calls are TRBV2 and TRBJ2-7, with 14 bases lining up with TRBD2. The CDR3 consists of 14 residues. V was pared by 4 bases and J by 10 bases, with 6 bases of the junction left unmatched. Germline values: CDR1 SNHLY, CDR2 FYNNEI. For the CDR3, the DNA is TGTGCCAGCAGTGTGGGGACTAGCGGGAGATACCAGTACTTC. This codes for CASSVGTSGRYQYF.

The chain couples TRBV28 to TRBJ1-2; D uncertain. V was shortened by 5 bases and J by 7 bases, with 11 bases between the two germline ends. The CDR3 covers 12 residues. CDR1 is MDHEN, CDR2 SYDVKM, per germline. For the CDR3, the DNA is TGTGCCAGCAGTCCGCCGGGGTCTGGCTACACCTTC. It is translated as CASSPPGSGYTF.

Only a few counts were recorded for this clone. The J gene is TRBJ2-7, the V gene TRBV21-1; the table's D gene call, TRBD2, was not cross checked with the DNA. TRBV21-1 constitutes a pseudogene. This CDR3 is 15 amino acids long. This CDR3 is CASTSGTSRSDEQYF. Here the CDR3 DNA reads TGTGCCAGCACCAGCGGGACTAGCAGGTCGGACGAGCAGTACTTC.

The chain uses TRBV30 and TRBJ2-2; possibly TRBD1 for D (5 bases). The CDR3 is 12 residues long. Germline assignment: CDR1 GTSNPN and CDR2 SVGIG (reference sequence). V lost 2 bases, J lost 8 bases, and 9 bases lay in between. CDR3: CAWSRQQGELFF. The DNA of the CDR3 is TGTGCCTGGAGTCGACAGCAAGGGGAGCTGTTTTTT.

In nucleotides, the CDR3 is TGTGCCAGCTCACCCTCTCAGGGGTCTGGAAACACCATATATTTT. This sequence encodes CASSPSQGSGNTIYF. V usage is TRBV18 and J usage is TRBJ1-3; a possible D gene is TRBD1 (6 bases). The V and J ends lost 3 bases and 1 base respectively, with 10 bases between them. This CDR3 has 15 residues. CDR1 is KGHSH and CDR2 is LQKENI in the germline V gene.

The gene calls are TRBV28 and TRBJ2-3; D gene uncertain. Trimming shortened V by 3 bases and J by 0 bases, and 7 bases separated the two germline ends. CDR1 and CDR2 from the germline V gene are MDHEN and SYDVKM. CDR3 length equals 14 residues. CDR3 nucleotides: TGTGCCAGCAGTTTCGGCGGAAGCACAGATACGCAGTATTTT. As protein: CASSFGGSTDTQYF.

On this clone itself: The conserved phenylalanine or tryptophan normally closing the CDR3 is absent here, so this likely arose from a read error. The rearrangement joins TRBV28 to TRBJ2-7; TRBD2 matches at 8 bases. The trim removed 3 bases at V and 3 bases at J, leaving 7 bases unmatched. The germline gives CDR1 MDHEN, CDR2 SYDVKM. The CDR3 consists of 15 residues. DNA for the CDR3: TGTGCCAGCAGTTTCATAGCGGGACGTTACTACGAGCAGTACCTC. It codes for CASSFIAGRYYEQYL.

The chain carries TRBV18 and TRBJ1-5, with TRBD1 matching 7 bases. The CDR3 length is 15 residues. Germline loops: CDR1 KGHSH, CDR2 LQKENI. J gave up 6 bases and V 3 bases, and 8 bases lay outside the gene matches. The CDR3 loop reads CASSPNDRVGQPQHF. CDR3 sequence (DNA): TGTGCCAGCTCACCTAACGACAGGGTTGGTCAGCCCCAGCATTTT.

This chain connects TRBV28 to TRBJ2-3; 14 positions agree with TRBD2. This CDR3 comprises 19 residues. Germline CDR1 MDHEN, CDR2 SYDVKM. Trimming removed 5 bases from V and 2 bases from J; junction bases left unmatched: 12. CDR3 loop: CASSLLGTSGSSHTDTQYF. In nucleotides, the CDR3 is TGTGCCAGCAGTCTTCTTGGGACTAGCGGGAGTTCCCACACAGATACGCAGTATTTT.

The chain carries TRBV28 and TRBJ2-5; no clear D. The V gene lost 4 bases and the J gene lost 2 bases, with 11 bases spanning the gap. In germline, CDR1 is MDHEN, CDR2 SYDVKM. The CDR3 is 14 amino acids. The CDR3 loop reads CASSSLGYQETQYF. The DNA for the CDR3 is TGTGCCAGCAGTTCCCTCGGGTATCAAGAGACCCAGTACTTC.

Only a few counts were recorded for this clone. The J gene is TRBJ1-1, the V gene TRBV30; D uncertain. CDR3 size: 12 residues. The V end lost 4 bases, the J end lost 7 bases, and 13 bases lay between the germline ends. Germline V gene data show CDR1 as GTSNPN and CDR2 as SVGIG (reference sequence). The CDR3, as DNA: TGTGCCTGGAATCCCGGGGTTCATGAAGCTTTCTTT. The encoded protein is CAWNPGVHEAFF.

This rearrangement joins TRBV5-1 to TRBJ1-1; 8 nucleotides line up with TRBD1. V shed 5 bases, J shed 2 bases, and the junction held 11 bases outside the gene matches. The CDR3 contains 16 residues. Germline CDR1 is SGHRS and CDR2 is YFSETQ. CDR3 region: CASRFFGQGGNTEAFF. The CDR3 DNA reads TGCGCCAGCAGATTTTTCGGACAGGGTGGAAACACTGAAGCTTTCTTT.

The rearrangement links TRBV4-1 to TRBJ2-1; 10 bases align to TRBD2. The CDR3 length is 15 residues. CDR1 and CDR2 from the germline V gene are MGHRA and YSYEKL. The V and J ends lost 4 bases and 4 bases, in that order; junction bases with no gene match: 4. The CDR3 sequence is CASSPTSGEYNEQFF. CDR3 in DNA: TGCGCCAGCAGCCCAACTAGCGGGGAGTACAATGAGCAGTTCTTC.